This TCR beta chain was identified in a study of lymphopenia after photon versus proton radiotherapy. The CDR3 has 18 residues. Germline loops: CDR1 SGHDN, CDR2 FVKESK. J was trimmed by 2 bases and V by 2 bases; bases with no gene match: 13. The repertoire was sequenced with immunoSEQ multiplex PCR; TCRdb's copy has only in-frame clones and lacks some. This table holds over 40,000 clones, about 92% found once. The TCR sequence derives from a woman in her 40s with cholangiocarcinoma. The rearrangement links TRBV14 to TRBJ2-3; 7 bases agree with TRBD2. The sequencing here drew on peripheral blood, taken from a patient treated with photon-based radiotherapy. This CDR3 reads CASSQRGVSGWATDTQYF. CDR3 bases: TGTGCCAGCAGCCAACGAGGTGTTAGCGGGTGGGCCACAGATACGCAGTATTTT.